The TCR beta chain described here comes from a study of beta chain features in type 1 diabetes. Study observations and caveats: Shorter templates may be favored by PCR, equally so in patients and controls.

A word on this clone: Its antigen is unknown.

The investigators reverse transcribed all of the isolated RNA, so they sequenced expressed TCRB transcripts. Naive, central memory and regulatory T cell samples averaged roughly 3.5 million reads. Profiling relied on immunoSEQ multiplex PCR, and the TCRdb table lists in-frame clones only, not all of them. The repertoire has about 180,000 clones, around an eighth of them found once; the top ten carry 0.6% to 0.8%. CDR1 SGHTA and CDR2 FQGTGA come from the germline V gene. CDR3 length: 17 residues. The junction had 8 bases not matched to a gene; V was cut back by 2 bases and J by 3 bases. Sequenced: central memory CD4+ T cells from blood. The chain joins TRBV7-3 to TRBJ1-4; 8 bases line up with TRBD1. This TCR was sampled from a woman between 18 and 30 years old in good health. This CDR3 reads CASSLPAGGTANEKLFF. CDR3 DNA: TGTGCCAGCAGCTTACCGGCAGGGGGCACAGCTAATGAAAAACTGTTTTTT.